One sample yielded the 27 T cell receptor beta chains listed below, sequenced in a study of neurological immune-mediated disorders. TCRdb re-called the 5' RACE reads with MiXCR, one entry per CDR3 protein. This table holds about 52,000 distinct CDR3 sequences, approximately 3.8% found once. Material: PBMCs. The receptors stem from a man aged 25 to 40 with multiple sclerosis.

Regarding this clonotype: A much larger clone sits a single nucleotide away, making a read error possible. CDR3: CASSLDGLGSHEQYF. CDR3 DNA sequence: TGCGCCAGCAGCTTGGACGGGTTGGGATCCCACGAGCAGTACTTC. The chain is built from TRBV5-1 and TRBJ2-7, with no clear D. This CDR3 contains 15 residues. V shed 0 bases and J shed 5 bases, with 15 bases lying between them. Per the germline V gene, CDR1 is SGHRS and CDR2 is YFSETQ.

The table lists this clonotype with many counts. The chain links TRBV5-1 to TRBJ2-7; maybe TRBD1 (5 bases). V was trimmed by 1 base and J by 3 bases, leaving 17 bases between them. From germline, CDR1 is SGHRS and CDR2 YFSETQ. This CDR3 has 16 residues. The CDR3 here is CASSLPGRFPNYEQYF. The CDR3, as DNA: TGCGCCAGCAGCTTGCCAGGGCGCTTCCCCAACTACGAGCAGTACTTC.

This clonotype occurred many times. The chain is built from TRBV15 and TRBJ2-1; 7 bases fit TRBD1. Per germline, CDR1 LNHNV and CDR2 YYDKDF (reference sequence). Trimming took 0 bases from V and 10 from J; bases not matched to a gene: 9. This CDR3 comprises 15 residues. The DNA for the CDR3 is TGTGCCACCAGCAGAGAGGACAGGACGAGCGACGAGCAGTTCTTC. This codes for CATSREDRTSDEQFF.

In this sample, this clonotype turned up many times. This chain uses TRBV6-6 with TRBJ2-2; the match to TRBD2 covers 10 bases. Germline CDR1 reads MNHNY; CDR2 reads SVGAGI (reference sequence). Unmatched junction bases numbered 12, after V lost 7 bases and J lost 4 bases. The CDR3 has 17 amino acids. The CDR3 here is CASTQGGSGRATGELFF. CDR3 DNA sequence: TGTGCCAGCACCCAAGGGGGGAGCGGGAGGGCCACCGGGGAGCTGTTTTTT.

This clonotype was observed many times. The CDR3: CSARARDSPFFYNSPLHF. Here the CDR3 DNA reads TGCAGTGCTAGAGCCCGGGACAGTCCTTTTTTCTATAATTCACCCCTCCACTTT. The chain recombines TRBV20-1 with TRBJ1-6; 7 bases fit TRBD1. The CDR3 covers 18 residues. CDR1 and CDR2 (germline): DFQATT, SNEGSKA (reference sequence). Unmatched junction bases numbered 12, after V lost 1 base and J lost 3 bases.

This clonotype was detected ten times or more. The chain links TRBV7-9 to TRBJ2-3; no clear D gene. This CDR3 has 14 amino acids. Trimming left V 2 bases short and J 5 bases short, with 11 bases between. Germline CDR1 reads SEHNR; CDR2 reads FQNEAQ (reference sequence). As DNA, the CDR3 is TGTGCCAGCAGCTTAAACGGATGGGGAGATACGCAGTATTTT. Its protein is CASSLNGWGDTQYF.

This clonotype came up many times. The chain joins TRBV11-2 to TRBJ2-3, with 9 bases fitting TRBD2. Trimming cost V 1 base and J 0 bases; bases outside gene matches: 2. The CDR3 contains 16 residues. In germline, CDR1 is SGHAT, CDR2 FQNNGV. CDR3 sequence: CASSLVLAGSTDTQYF. CDR3 DNA: TGTGCCAGCAGCTTAGTCCTAGCGGGGAGCACAGATACGCAGTATTTT.

This clonotype was detected ten times or more. The rearrangement joins TRBV5-1 to TRBJ2-7, with 12 bases that match TRBD2. The V gene's germline CDR1 is SGHRS and CDR2 YFSETQ. V dropped 1 base and J dropped 3; count of bases not matched to a gene: 2. The CDR3 length is 15 residues. The CDR3 region is CASSLKGLAGYEQYF. The DNA for the CDR3 is TGCGCCAGCAGCTTGAAGGGACTAGCGGGCTACGAGCAGTACTTC.

This clonotype was recorded many times. The rearrangement links TRBV5-6 to TRBJ2-4, with 9 bases that match TRBD1. V lost 3 bases to trimming and J lost 7 bases; unmatched junction nucleotides: 5. This CDR3 comprises 14 residues. The germline CDR1 and CDR2 sequences are SGHDT and YYEEEE. The CDR3 coding sequence is TGTGCCAGCAGCTACGGGACAGGGATCAACATTCAGTACTTC. Translation: CASSYGTGINIQYF.

This clonotype occurred many times. At one end, the junction sequence differs from germline, possibly due to a read error. V gene TRBV4-2 combines with J gene TRBJ2-1; D gene ambiguous. Germline values: CDR1 LGHNA, CDR2 YNFKEQ. There are 17 residues in the CDR3. DNA for the CDR3: TGTGCCAGCAGCCAAGACCACACGCTTGTCTCCGACAATGAGCAGTTCTTC. Translation: CASSQDHTLVSDNEQFF.

Many counts were recorded for this clonotype. Written as DNA, the CDR3 is TGCAGTGCTAGCCCCCGGGACGGGAGCTCCTACAATGAGCAGTTCTTC. Translated: CSASPRDGSSYNEQFF. This sequence joins TRBV20-1 and TRBJ2-1; maybe TRBD2 (6 bases). CDR1 DFQATT and CDR2 SNEGSKA come from the germline V gene (reference sequence). This CDR3 region has 16 residues. Trimming shortened V by 3 bases and J by 0 bases, and 15 bases separated the two germline ends.

This clonotype was counted ten times or more. The chain links TRBV10-3 to TRBJ2-1, with 15 bases aligning to TRBD2. J gave up 9 bases and V 4 bases, and 4 bases lay outside the gene matches. Looked up from germline, CDR1 is ENHRY and CDR2 is SYGVKD. The CDR3 is 15 residues long. The CDR3 is CAISGTSGGGSEQFF. The CDR3 coding sequence is TGTGCCATCAGTGGGACTAGCGGGGGGGGAAGTGAGCAGTTCTTC.

Many counts were recorded for this clonotype. Compared with germline, one end of the junction differs, possibly owing to a read error. The chain uses TRBV20-1 and TRBJ1-4; maybe TRBD1 (5 bases). This CDR3 is built from 12 residues. CDR1 and CDR2 from the germline V gene are DFQATT and SNEGSKA (reference sequence). For the CDR3, the DNA is TGTCTACGGAGGGGTGATAGTGAAAAACTGTTTTTT. This gives the protein CLRRGDSEKLFF.

The V and J genes are TRBV5-1 and TRBJ1-1; tentative D call: TRBD1 (5 bases). CDR3 length equals 15 residues. Trimming removed 4 bases at V and 0 bases at J, with 13 bases between. CDR1 SGHRS and CDR2 YFSETQ come from the germline V gene. The chain's CDR3 is CASSPGGDLNTEAFF. DNA for the CDR3: TGCGCCAGCAGCCCCGGGGGGGATCTGAACACTGAAGCTTTCTTT.

The chain joins TRBV12-3 or TRBV12-4 to TRBJ2-5; TRBD1 agrees at 8 bases. Trimming removed 2 bases from V and 2 bases from J; junction bases left unmatched: 4. CDR3 length: 15 residues. Here the CDR3 reads CASSLRTGRQETQYF. CDR3 nucleotide sequence: TGTGCCAGCAGTTTAAGGACAGGGAGGCAAGAGACCCAGTACTTC.

The chain couples TRBV19 to TRBJ2-1; 11 bases fit TRBD2. CDR3 length: 11 amino acids. Looked up from germline, CDR1 is LNHDA and CDR2 is SQIVND (reference sequence). Losses at the gene ends were 10 bases for V and 9 bases for J; bases not matched to a gene: 2. CDR3 loop: CATSGGFEQFF. The CDR3 DNA follows: TGTGCCACTAGCGGGGGGTTTGAGCAGTTCTTC.

This clonotype showed up many times. This rearrangement joins TRBV6-5 to TRBJ1-2; 7 bases are a match to TRBD1. Germline values: CDR1 MNHEY, CDR2 SVGAGI. The CDR3 extends over 13 amino acids. After removal of 2 bases from V and 8 bases from J, the junction contained 5 bases not matched to a gene. The CDR3 region is CASSYLNRGGYTF. CDR3 nucleotide sequence: TGTGCCAGCAGTTACCTAAACAGGGGAGGCTACACCTTC.

This clonotype was seen many times. V is TRBV20-1 and J is TRBJ2-1; 12 bases are a match to TRBD2. Trimming took 5 bases from V and 1 from J; bases not matched to a gene: 3. Germline CDR1 is DFQATT and CDR2 is SNEGSKA (reference sequence). The length of the CDR3 is 15 residues. The CDR3 coding sequence is TGCAGTGCTCAGACTAGCGGGGGTTCCTACAATGAGCAGTTCTTC. It specifies CSAQTSGGSYNEQFF.

This clonotype came up many times. V and J are TRBV3-1 and TRBJ1-1; D gene unclear. CDR1 is LGHDT and CDR2 is YNNKEL in the germline V gene (reference sequence). The V end lost 6 bases, the J end lost 4 bases, and 9 bases lay between the germline ends. The length of the CDR3 is 12 residues. CDR3 in amino acids: CASRGVSTEAFF. In nucleotides, the CDR3 is TGTGCCAGCAGGGGCGTGAGCACTGAAGCTTTCTTT.

This clonotype was detected many times. The chain is built from TRBV10-3 and TRBJ1-1, with a weak D call TRBD1 (6 bases). The CDR3 is 16 residues long. Trimming stripped 0 bases from V and 3 bases from J, with 14 bases between. Germline-derived CDR1 and CDR2 are ENHRY and SYGVKD. CDR3 loop: CAISESIGAGDTEAFF. CDR3 DNA: TGTGCCATCAGTGAGTCGATAGGAGCAGGGGACACTGAAGCTTTCTTT.

This clonotype was detected ten times or more. The rearrangement uses TRBV20-1 and TRBJ1-1; tentative D call: TRBD1 (5 bases). This CDR3 has 13 amino acids. Germline V gene sequence: CDR1 DFQATT, CDR2 SNEGSKA (reference sequence). V was pared by 4 bases and J by 1 base, with 10 bases between. CDR3 protein: CSANRDGNTEAFF. CDR3 in DNA: TGCAGTGCTAACCGGGACGGGAACACTGAAGCTTTCTTT.

This clonotype was seen ten or more times. V and J are TRBV15 and TRBJ2-3; unclear D gene. CDR1 and CDR2 from the germline V gene are LNHNV and YYDKDF (reference sequence). This CDR3 spans 13 amino acids. V lost 1 base, J lost 3 bases, and 5 bases lay in between. The CDR3 region is CATSRVGTDTQYF. Here the CDR3 DNA reads TGTGCCACCAGCAGAGTGGGAACAGATACGCAGTATTTT.

This clonotype has ten or more counts. This sequence joins TRBV29-1 and TRBJ1-2, with 7 bases aligning to TRBD1. V lost 4 bases, J lost 0 bases, and 11 bases stayed unmatched. Germline-derived CDR1 and CDR2 are SQVTM and ANQGSEA. The CDR3 extends over 16 amino acids. The CDR3: CSVGGRDSVTNYGYTF. The CDR3 DNA is TGCAGCGTTGGAGGCCGGGACAGCGTAACTAACTATGGCTACACCTTC.

In its sample, this clonotype was seen many times. The chain links TRBV2 to TRBJ1-5; possibly TRBD1 for D (5 bases). This CDR3 contains 15 residues. V was pared by 3 bases and J by 3 bases, with 12 bases between. Germline V gene sequence: CDR1 SNHLY, CDR2 FYNNEI. CDR3 sequence (DNA): TGTGCCAGCAGTGATGACAGTCTAGTCAATCAGCCCCAGCATTTT. Translating gives CASSDDSLVNQPQHF.

This clonotype was observed at least ten times. The chain couples TRBV5-6 to TRBJ2-7, with D perhaps TRBD2 (7 bases). In germline, CDR1 is SGHDT, CDR2 YYEEEE. Trimming took 0 bases from V and 2 from J, leaving 12 bases between them. The CDR3 sequence is 15 residues long. As DNA, the CDR3 is TGTGCCAGCAGCTTGGAGAGGGGGGGGACCTACGAGCAGTACTTC. It codes for CASSLERGGTYEQYF.

In the case of this clonotype: Here the CDR3 omits its conserved ending phenylalanine or tryptophan, so a read error is the likely source. The J gene is TRBJ2-6, the V gene TRBV5-1; the match to TRBD2 covers 7 bases. The junction had 2 bases not matched to a gene; V was cut back by 7 bases and J by 4 bases. CDR3 length: 13 residues. Germline CDR1 and CDR2: SGHRS and YFSETQ. The chain's CDR3 is CASGTTGANVLTI. The CDR3 DNA reads TGCGCCAGCGGGACTACCGGGGCCAACGTCCTGACTATC.

Ten or more counts support this clonotype. The chain is built from TRBV7-6 and TRBJ2-7; TRBD2 is a possible D gene (6 bases). The CDR3 length is 14 residues. In germline, CDR1 is SGHVS, CDR2 FNYEAQ. With 4 bases removed from V and 2 bases from J, the gap between germline ends came to 12 bases. DNA of the CDR3: TGTGCCAGCAGCTCGGCGTGGGGGGCCTACGAGCAGTACTTC. Its protein product is CASSSAWGAYEQYF.